This T cell receptor (beta chain) was recovered during a study of T-cell memory formation after mild COVID-19. Study in general: Among the donors, TCR clusters were largely specific to each donor. Broader study findings: The appearance of some responding clones in pre-infection memory suggested that cross-reactive memory joined. Day 37-peaking second-wave clones had unconfirmed SARS-CoV-2 specificity.

The CDR3 spans 13 residues. The germline CDR1 and CDR2 sequences are SGHTA and FQGNSA. Deletions cut 1 base from V and 6 bases from J, with 7 bases between. 5'RACE with constant-segment primers yielded barcoded, UMI-tagged TCR alpha and TCR beta cDNA libraries. Using its own MiXCR run on the 5' RACE reads, TCRdb lists one record per CDR3 protein. This table has 250,000 to 400,000 distinct CDR3 sequences, 13% to 15% appearing once. On this clonotype: What it binds is not known.

The receptor comes from a man between 18 and 35 years old who had mild COVID-19 (a few samples of this study predate the infection). Cell type and time point are not known. This chain uses TRBV7-2 with TRBJ2-1; no clear D. The sequenced material came from PBMCs or a T cell subset sorted from them (not recorded which). CDR3 loop: CASSLEGLNEQFF. CDR3 in DNA: TGTGCCAGCAGCTTAGAAGGGCTCAATGAGCAGTTCTTC.